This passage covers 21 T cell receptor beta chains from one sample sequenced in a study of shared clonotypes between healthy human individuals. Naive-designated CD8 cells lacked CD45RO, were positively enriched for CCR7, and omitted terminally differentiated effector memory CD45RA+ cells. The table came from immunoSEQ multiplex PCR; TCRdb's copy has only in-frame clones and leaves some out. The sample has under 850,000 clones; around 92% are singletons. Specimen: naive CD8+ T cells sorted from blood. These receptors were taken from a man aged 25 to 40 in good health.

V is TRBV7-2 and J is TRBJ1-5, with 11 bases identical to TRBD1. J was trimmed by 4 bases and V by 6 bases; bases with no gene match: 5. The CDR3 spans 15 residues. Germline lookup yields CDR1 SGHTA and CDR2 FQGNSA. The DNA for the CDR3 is TGTGCCAGCAGTTTGGGACAGGGGGAGAATCAGCCCCAGCATTTT. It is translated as CASSLGQGENQPQHF.

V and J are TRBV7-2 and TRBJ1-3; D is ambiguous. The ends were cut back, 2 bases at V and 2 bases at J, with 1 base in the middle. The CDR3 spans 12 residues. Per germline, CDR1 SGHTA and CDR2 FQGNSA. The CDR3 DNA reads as TGTGCCAGCAGCTTAACTGGAAACACCATATATTTT. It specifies CASSLTGNTIYF.

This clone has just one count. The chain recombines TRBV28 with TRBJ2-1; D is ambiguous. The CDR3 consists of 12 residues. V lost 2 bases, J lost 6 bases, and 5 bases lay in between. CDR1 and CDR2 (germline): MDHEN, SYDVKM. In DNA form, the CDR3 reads TGTGCCAGCAGTTTAGGATCCAATGAGCAGTTCTTC. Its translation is CASSLGSNEQFF.

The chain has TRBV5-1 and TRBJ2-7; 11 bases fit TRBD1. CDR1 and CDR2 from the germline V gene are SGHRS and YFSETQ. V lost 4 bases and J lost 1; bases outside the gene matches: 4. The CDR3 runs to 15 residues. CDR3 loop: CASSPDRGLSYEQYF. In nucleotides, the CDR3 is TGCGCCAGCAGCCCGGACAGGGGGCTATCCTACGAGCAGTACTTC. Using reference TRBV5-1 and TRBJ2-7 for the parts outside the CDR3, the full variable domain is KAGVTQTPRYLIKTRGQQVTLSCSPISGHRSVSWYQQTPGQGLQFLFEYFSETQRNKGNFPGRFSGRQFSNSRSEMNVSTLELGDSALYLCASSPDRGLSYEQYFGPGTRLTVT.

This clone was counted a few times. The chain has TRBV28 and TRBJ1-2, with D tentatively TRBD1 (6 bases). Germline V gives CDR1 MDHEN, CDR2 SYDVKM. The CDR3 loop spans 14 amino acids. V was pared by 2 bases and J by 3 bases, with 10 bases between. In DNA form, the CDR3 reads TGTGCCAGCAGTTTACGGAGGGGGGACTATGGCTACACCTTC. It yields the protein CASSLRRGDYGYTF.

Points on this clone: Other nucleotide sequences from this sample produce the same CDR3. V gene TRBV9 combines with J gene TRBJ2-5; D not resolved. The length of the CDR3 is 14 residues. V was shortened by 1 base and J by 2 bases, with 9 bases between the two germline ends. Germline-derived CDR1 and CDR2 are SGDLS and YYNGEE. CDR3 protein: CASSVSGGQETQYF. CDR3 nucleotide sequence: TGTGCCAGCAGCGTATCGGGCGGTCAAGAGACCCAGTACTTC.

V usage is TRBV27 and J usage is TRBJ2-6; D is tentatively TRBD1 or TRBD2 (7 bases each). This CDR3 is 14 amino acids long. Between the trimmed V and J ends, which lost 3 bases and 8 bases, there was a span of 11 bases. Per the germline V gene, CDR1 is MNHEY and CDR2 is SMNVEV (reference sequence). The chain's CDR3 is CASSFQGGSNVLTF. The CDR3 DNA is TGTGCCAGCAGTTTTCAGGGGGGGTCCAACGTCCTGACTTTC.

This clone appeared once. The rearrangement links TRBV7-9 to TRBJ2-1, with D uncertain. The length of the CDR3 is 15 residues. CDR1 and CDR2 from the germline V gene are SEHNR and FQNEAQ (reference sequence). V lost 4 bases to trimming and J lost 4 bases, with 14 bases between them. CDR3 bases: TGTGCCAGCAGCTCCCCGGCGCCAGCATACAATGAGCAGTTCTTC. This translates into CASSSPAPAYNEQFF.

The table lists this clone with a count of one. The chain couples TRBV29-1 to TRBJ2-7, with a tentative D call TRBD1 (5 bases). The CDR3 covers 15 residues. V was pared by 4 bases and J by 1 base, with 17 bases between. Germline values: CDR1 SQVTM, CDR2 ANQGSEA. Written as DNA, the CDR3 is TGCAGCGTTGGATGGTGGAGTGGACAATCCTACGAGCAGTACTTC. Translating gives CSVGWWSGQSYEQYF.

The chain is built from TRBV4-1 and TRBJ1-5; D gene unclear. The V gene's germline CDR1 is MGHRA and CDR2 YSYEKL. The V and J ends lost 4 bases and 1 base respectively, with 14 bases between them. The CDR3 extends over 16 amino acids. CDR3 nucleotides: TGCGCCAGCAGCCTAAGTTTTGGGTCCAGCAATCAGCCCCAGCATTTT. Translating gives CASSLSFGSSNQPQHF.

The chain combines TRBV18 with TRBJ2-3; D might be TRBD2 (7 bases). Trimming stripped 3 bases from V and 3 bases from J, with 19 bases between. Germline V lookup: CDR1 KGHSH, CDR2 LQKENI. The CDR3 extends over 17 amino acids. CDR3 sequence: CASSPWLAEGVTDTQYF. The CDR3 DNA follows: TGTGCCAGCTCACCTTGGCTAGCGGAGGGGGTGACAGATACGCAGTATTTT.

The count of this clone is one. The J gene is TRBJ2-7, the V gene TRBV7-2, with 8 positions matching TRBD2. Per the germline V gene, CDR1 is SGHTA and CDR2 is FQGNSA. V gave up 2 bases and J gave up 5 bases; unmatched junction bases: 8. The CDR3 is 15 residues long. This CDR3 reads CASSLTRGTSNEQYF. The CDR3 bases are TGTGCCAGCAGCTTAACCCGTGGGACTAGTAACGAGCAGTACTTC. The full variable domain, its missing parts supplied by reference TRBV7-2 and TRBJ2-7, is GAGVSQSPSNKVTEKGKDVELRCDPISGHTALYWYRQSLGQGLEFLIYFQGNSAPDKSGLPSDRFSAERTGGSVSTLTIQRTQQEDSAVYLCASSLTRGTSNEQYFGPGTRLTVT.

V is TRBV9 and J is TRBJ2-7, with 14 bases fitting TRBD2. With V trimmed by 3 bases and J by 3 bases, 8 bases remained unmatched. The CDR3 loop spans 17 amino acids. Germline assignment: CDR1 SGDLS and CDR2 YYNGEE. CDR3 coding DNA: TGTGCCAGCAGCGAGGGACTAGCGGGAGAAGGGGACTACGAGCAGTACTTC. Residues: CASSEGLAGEGDYEQYF.

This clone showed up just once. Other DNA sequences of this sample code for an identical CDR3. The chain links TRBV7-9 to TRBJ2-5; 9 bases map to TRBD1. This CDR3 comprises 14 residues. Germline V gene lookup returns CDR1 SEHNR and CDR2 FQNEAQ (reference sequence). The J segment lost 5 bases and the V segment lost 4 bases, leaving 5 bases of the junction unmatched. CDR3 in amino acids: CASSSGQGLETQYF. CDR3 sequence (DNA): TGTGCCAGCAGCTCGGGACAGGGCTTGGAGACCCAGTACTTC.

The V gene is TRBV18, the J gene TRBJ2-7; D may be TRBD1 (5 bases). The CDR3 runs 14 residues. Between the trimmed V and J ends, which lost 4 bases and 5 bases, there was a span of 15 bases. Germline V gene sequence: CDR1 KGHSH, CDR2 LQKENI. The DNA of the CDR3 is TGTGCCAGCTCACTAAAGATCCAGGGTGACGAGCAGTACTTC. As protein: CASSLKIQGDEQYF.

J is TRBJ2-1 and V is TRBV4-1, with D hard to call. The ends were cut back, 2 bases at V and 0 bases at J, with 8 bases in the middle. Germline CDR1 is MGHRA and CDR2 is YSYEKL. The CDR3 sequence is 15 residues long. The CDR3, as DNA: TGCGCCAGCAGCCAAAGTCTCAGCTCCTACAATGAGCAGTTCTTC. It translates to CASSQSLSSYNEQFF.

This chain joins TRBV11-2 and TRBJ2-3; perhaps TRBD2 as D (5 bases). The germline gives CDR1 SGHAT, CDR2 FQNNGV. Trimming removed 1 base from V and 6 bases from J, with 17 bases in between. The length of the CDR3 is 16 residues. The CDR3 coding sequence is TGTGCCAGCAGCTTAGTTCCGGGATTGTCCGTCGATACGCAGTATTTT. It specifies CASSLVPGLSVDTQYF.

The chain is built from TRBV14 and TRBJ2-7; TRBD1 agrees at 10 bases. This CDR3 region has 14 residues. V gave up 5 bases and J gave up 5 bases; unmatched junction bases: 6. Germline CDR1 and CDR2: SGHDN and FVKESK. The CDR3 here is CASSFRDRGHEQYF. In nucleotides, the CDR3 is TGTGCCAGCAGCTTCCGGGACAGGGGCCACGAGCAGTACTTC.

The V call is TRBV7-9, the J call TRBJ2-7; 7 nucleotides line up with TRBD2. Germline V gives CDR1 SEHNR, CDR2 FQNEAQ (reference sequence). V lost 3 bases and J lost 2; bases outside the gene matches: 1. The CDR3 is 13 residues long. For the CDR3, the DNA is TGTGCCAGCAGCTTCCGGGGGGCCTACGAGCAGTACTTC. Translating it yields CASSFRGAYEQYF.

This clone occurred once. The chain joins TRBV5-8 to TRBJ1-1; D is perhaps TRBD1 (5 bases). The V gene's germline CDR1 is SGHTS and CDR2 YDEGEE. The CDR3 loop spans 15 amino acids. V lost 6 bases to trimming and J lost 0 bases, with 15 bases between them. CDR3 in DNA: TGTGCCAGCATCCCCGGGAGGGGCATGAACACTGAAGCTTTCTTT. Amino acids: CASIPGRGMNTEAFF.

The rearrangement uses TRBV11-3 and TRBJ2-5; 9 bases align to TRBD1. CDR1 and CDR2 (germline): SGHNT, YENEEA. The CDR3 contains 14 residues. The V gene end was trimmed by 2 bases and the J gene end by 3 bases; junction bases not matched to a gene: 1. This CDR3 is CASSLRTGEETQYF. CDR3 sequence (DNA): TGTGCCAGCAGCTTAAGGACAGGGGAAGAGACCCAGTACTTC.